Listed below are T cell receptor beta chains from one sample, sequenced in a study of blood T cell repertoires in COVID-19. The repertoire was sequenced with immunoSEQ multiplex PCR; TCRdb's copy has only in-frame clones and lacks some. The sample gives just over 200,000 clones, 65% to 90% of which show up once; roughly 5.7% is in the top ten. The sample consisted of peripheral blood. These receptors all come from an elderly man with acute or convalescent COVID-19. The CDR3 runs from the conserved cysteine through the conserved F or W. The order of the fields is clone size, D gene, J gene, V gene, CDR3 DNA, CDR3 protein. D genes are given only for firm matches. The size field is filled for only some rows; it gives once, few, many or a size class.

NA	TRBD1	TRBJ2-3	TRBV28	TGTGCCAGCAGTGCCTCAGGGGGATCCACAGATACGCAGTATTTT	CASSASGGSTDTQYF
once	NA	TRBJ2-2	TRBV7-3	TGTGCCAGCAGCTTATACGGGGAGCTGTTTTTT	CASSLYGELFF
NA	NA	TRBJ2-3	TRBV4-1	TGCGCCAGCAGCCAAGAAACCCCAACGACAGGCACAGATACGCAGTATTTT	CASSQETPTTGTDTQYF
NA	TRBD1	TRBJ1-1	TRBV7-3	TGTGCCAGCAGCTTAAGGCCAGGGGGGTTGAGAACTGAAGCTTTCTTT	CASSLRPGGLRTEAFF
NA	TRBD2	TRBJ2-4	TRBV5-4	TGTGCCAGCAGCTTTGGTACGGGAGGTCTAGCCAAAAACATTCAGTACTTC	CASSFGTGGLAKNIQYF
NA	TRBD1	TRBJ1-5	TRBV7-8	TGTGCCAGCAGCTTAGCGGAGGGGGCGAGGGATCAGCCCCAGCATTTT	CASSLAEGARDQPQHF
once	NA	TRBJ1-2	TRBV11-2	TGTGCCAGCAGCGAAACGGACAGTTTCTATGGCTACACCTTC	CASSETDSFYGYTF
NA	TRBD2	TRBJ2-1	TRBV6-2/TRBV6-3	TGTGCCAGCAATTACCCCGGGACTAGAAAAAATGAGCAGTTCTTC	CASNYPGTRKNEQFF
NA	TRBD1	TRBJ1-5	TRBV10-3	TGTGCCATCAGATCGGACAGGGACAATCAGCCCCAGCATTTT	CAIRSDRDNQPQHF
NA	TRBD1	TRBJ1-4	TRBV27	TGTGCCAGCAGCCATGGACAGGCTAATGAAAAACTGTTTTTT	CASSHGQANEKLFF
NA	TRBD2	TRBJ2-1	TRBV9	TGTGCCAGCAGCCCCAATATAGCGGGCCCTTACAATGAGCAGTTCTTC	CASSPNIAGPYNEQFF
once	NA	TRBJ2-2	TRBV18	TGTGCCAGCTCACCATCTGGGGGGACCGGGGAGCTGTTTTTT	CASSPSGGTGELFF
few	NA	TRBJ2-7	TRBV5-1	TGCGCCAGCAGCTTGGAAGGAGGGTTCCTCTACGAGCAGTACTTC	CASSLEGGFLYEQYF